The clone carrying this T cell receptor beta chain was seen many times. The CDR3 extends over 12 amino acids. Trimming removed 4 bases from V and 8 bases from J, with 11 bases in between. Germline V lookup: CDR1 SGHRS, CDR2 YFSETQ. This specimen belongs to a study of T-cell reconstitution after alpha-beta-depleted transplantation in children. It was with unique molecular identifiers that the TCRbeta library was prepared. Via MiXCR, TCRdb re-called the PCR reads, giving one row per CDR3 protein. The repertoire holds hundreds of thousands of distinct CDR3 sequences, with 15% to 20% as singletons. V usage is TRBV5-1 and J usage is TRBJ2-3, with D possibly being TRBD1 (6 bases). The material sequenced was PBMCs from the stem cell graft donor, taken from the stem cell graft. The clonotype was recovered from a human donor who donated a stem cell graft to a child with acute myeloid leukemia. For the CDR3, the DNA is TGCGCCAGCAGCCCAGGGGTTGGTACGCAGTATTTT. Translated: CASSPGVGTQYF.